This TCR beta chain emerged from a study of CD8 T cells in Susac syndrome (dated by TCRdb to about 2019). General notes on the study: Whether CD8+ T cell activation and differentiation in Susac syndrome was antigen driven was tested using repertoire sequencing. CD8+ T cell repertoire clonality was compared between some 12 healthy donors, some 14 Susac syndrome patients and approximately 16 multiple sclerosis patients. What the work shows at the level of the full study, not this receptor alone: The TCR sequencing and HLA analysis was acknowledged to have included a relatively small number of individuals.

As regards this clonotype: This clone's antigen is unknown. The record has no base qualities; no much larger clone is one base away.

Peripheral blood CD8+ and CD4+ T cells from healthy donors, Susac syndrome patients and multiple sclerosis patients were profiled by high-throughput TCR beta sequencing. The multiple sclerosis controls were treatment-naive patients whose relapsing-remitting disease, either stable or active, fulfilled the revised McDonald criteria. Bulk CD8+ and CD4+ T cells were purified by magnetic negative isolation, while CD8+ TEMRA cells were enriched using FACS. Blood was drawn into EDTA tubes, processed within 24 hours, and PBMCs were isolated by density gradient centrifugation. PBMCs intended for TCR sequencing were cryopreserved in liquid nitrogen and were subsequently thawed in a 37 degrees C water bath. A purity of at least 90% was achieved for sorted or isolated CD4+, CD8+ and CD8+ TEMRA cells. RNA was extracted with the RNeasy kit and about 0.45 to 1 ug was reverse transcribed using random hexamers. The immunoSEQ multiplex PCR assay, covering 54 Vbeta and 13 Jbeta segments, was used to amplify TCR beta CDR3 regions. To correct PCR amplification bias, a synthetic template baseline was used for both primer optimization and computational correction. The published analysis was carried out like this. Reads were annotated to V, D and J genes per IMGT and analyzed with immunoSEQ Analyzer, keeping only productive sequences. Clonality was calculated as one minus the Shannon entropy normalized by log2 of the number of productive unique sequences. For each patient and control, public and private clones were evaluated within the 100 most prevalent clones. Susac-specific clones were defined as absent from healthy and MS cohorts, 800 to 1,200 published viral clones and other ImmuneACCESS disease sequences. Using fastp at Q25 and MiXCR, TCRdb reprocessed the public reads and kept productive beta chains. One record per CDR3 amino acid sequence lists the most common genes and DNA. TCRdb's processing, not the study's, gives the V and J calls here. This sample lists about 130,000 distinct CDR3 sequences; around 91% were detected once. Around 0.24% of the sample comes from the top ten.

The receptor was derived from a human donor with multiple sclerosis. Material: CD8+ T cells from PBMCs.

The DNA reads TGTGCCAGCAGTTACGATGAGTATAGCAATCAGCCCCAGCATTTT. Translated, this is CASSYDEYSNQPQHF. The chain couples TRBV6-2 or TRBV6-3 to TRBJ1-5; no D gene call is confident. The germline ends are 8 bases apart after V is trimmed by 2 bases and J by 0 bases. CDR1 MNHEY and CDR2 SVGEGT were looked up in the germline V gene. Taken from cysteine to phenylalanine, the CDR3 has 15 residues. Only the CDR3 part of the read is kept: 45 bases, read in frame from the first base.